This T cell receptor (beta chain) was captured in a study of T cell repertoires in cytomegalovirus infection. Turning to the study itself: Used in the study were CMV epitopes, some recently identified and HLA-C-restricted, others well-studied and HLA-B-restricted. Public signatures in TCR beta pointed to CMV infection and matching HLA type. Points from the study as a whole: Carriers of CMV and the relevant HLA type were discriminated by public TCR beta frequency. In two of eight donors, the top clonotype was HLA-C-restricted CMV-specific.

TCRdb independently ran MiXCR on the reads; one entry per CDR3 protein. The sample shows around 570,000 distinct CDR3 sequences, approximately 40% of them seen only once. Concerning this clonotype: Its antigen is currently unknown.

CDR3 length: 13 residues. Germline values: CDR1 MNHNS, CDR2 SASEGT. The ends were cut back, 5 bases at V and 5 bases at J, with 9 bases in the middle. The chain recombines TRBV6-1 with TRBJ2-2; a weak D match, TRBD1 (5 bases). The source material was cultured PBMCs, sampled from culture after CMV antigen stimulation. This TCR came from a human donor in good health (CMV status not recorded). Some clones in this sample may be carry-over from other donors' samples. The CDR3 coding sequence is TGTGCCAGCAGTTATAAGGGGACCGGGGAGCTGTTTTTT. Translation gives CASSYKGTGELFF.